Presented here are 15 T cell receptor beta chains from one specimen sequenced in a study of post-analysis software for immune sequencing data. Study observations and caveats: Among a few TRBV segments more frequent in patients than controls were TRBV5-6, TRBV5-1 and TRBV20-1.

The antigens for these receptors are not known. The authors incorporated unique molecular identifiers into the TCR beta cDNA libraries. TCRdb analysed the PCR reads with MiXCR anew, one entry per CDR3 protein. The sample consists of 750,000 to 950,000 distinct CDR3 sequences, under 60% of them appearing once. The sequenced sample was blood. All receptors come from a girl aged 5 to 17 with multiple sclerosis.

In nucleotides, the CDR3 is TGTGCCAGCATGGGGGGGAGGGCCTCATACAATGAGCAGTTCTTC. Translated, it gives CASMGGRASYNEQFF. This chain uses TRBV13 with TRBJ2-1; the match to TRBD2 covers 7 bases. V lost 7 bases and J lost 4; bases outside the gene matches: 10. Germline CDR1 is PRHDT and CDR2 is FYEKMQ (reference sequence). The CDR3 length is 15 residues.

The chain is built from TRBV7-3 and TRBJ2-1; D tentatively fits TRBD1 or TRBD2 (5 bases each). Trimming took off 2 bases at V and 5 bases at J, with 10 bases between the two ends. This CDR3 has 14 residues. Germline CDR1 SGHTA, CDR2 FQGTGA. The CDR3 sequence is CASSLVGPDNEQFF. The CDR3 DNA is TGTGCCAGCAGCTTAGTGGGACCGGACAATGAGCAGTTCTTC.

This clonotype came up a few times. The chain employs TRBV9 and TRBJ2-7; D gene uncertain. Looked up from germline, CDR1 is SGDLS and CDR2 is YYNGEE. Trimming stripped 0 bases from V and 3 bases from J, with 10 bases between. The CDR3 contains 14 residues. The CDR3 loop reads CASSVGPESYEQYF. The CDR3 DNA sequence: TGTGCCAGCAGCGTAGGTCCTGAGAGCTACGAGCAGTACTTC.

V and J are TRBV6-1 and TRBJ2-1; 13 nucleotides match TRBD2. Germline V lookup: CDR1 MNHNS, CDR2 SASEGT. J gave up 9 bases and V 4 bases, and 6 bases lay outside the gene matches. This CDR3 is built from 15 residues. DNA of the CDR3: TGTGCCAGCAGTGCACTAGCGGGAGGGTCGGTTGAGCAGTTCTTC. This sequence encodes CASSALAGGSVEQFF.

The chain combines TRBV20-1 with TRBJ2-7, with TRBD2 matching 14 bases. This CDR3 contains 14 residues. The germline CDR1 and CDR2 sequences are DFQATT and SNEGSKA (reference sequence). Trimming cost V 4 bases and J 5 bases; bases outside gene matches: 4. The CDR3 reads CSAKGLAGVDEQYF. In nucleotides, the CDR3 is TGCAGTGCTAAGGGACTAGCGGGAGTGGACGAGCAGTACTTC.

This clonotype has a handful of counts. The rearrangement links TRBV12-3 or TRBV12-4 to TRBJ2-1; D is undetermined. This CDR3 comprises 13 residues. The ends were cut back, 3 bases at V and 3 bases at J, with 6 bases in the middle. The CDR3 spells CASSLRNYNEQFF. The CDR3 nucleotides are TGTGCCAGCAGTTTGCGCAACTACAATGAGCAGTTCTTC.

The sample holds many counts of this clonotype. This chain links TRBV13 with TRBJ2-7; tentatively, D is TRBD1 or TRBD2 (6 bases each). Trimming shortened V by 11 bases and J by 7 bases, and 27 bases separated the two germline ends. The CDR3 extends over 15 amino acids. Germline CDR1 PRHDT, CDR2 FYEKMQ (reference sequence). The CDR3 DNA reads as TGTGCCTGCTCTATGGGGGGCCTCAATTCGGGTGAGCAGTACTTC. Amino acids: CACSMGGLNSGEQYF.

The V and J genes are TRBV5-1 and TRBJ1-2; 11 bases line up with TRBD1. The CDR3 contains 17 residues. Germline V lookup: CDR1 SGHRS, CDR2 YFSETQ. The J segment lost 2 bases and the V segment lost 0 bases, leaving 6 bases of the junction unmatched. CDR3 loop: CASSLEGQGVNNYGYTF. Here the CDR3 DNA reads TGCGCCAGCAGCTTGGAGGGACAGGGGGTGAACAACTATGGCTACACCTTC.

V usage is TRBV20-1 and J usage is TRBJ2-6; D gene uncertain. The germline gives CDR1 DFQATT, CDR2 SNEGSKA (reference sequence). V was clipped by 1 base and J by 0 bases, with 10 bases between them. The CDR3 covers 16 residues. The CDR3: CSARGRPSSGANVLTF. In DNA form, the CDR3 reads TGCAGTGCTAGAGGGCGGCCGAGCTCTGGGGCCAACGTCCTGACTTTC.

The chain carries TRBV7-3 and TRBJ2-3; no clear D gene. CDR1 and CDR2 (germline): SGHTA, FQGTGA. The CDR3 sequence is 13 residues long. V shed 4 bases and J shed 6 bases, with 11 bases lying between them. The CDR3 DNA is TGTGCCAGCAGCTACATACCAGCGGATACGCAGTATTTT. Encoded protein: CASSYIPADTQYF.

The gene calls are TRBV2 and TRBJ2-1; D is unresolved. The CDR3 sequence is 14 residues long. V was clipped by 5 bases and J by 8 bases, with 16 bases between them. CDR1 SNHLY and CDR2 FYNNEI come from the germline V gene. The CDR3 protein is CASSMVFRVDEQFF. CDR3 DNA sequence: TGTGCCAGCAGTATGGTATTCCGAGTGGATGAGCAGTTCTTC.

The chain joins TRBV2 to TRBJ2-3; 9 positions match TRBD1. Germline CDR1 reads SNHLY; CDR2 reads FYNNEI. CDR3 size: 15 residues. Trimming removed 7 bases from V and 5 bases from J; junction bases left unmatched: 10. The CDR3 bases are TGTGCCAGCAATCCGGGACAGGGTAGGAGAGATACGCAGTATTTT. This encodes CASNPGQGRRDTQYF.

The V and J genes are TRBV12-3 or TRBV12-4 and TRBJ2-1, with D possibly being TRBD1 (5 bases). V was pared by 3 bases and J by 12 bases, with 15 bases between. The CDR3 spans 13 residues. DNA for the CDR3: TGTGCCAGCAGTTTCACGGAGTCCACAGGGCAGTTCTTC. Its protein is CASSFTESTGQFF.

This rearrangement joins TRBV27 to TRBJ2-5; 7 positions match TRBD1. This CDR3 has 15 residues. V trimming: 0 bases; J trimming: 5 bases; junction bases outside the gene matches: 6. Germline lookup yields CDR1 MNHEY and CDR2 SMNVEV (reference sequence). The CDR3 loop reads CASSLSKGGGETQYF. The CDR3 nucleotides read TGTGCCAGCAGTTTATCGAAAGGGGGCGGGGAGACCCAGTACTTC.

The chain links TRBV7-9 to TRBJ2-1; D might be TRBD2 (7 bases). Trimming cost V 3 bases and J 8 bases, with 17 bases left between them. Germline-derived CDR1 and CDR2 are SEHNR and FQNEAQ (reference sequence). The CDR3 runs 15 residues. The CDR3 DNA is TGTGCCAGCAGCTTGACAGGCGGGAGACAGCATGAGCAGTTCTTC. It encodes CASSLTGGRQHEQFF.